Sequencing of this T cell receptor beta chain was carried out in a study of preoperative IRX-2 immunotherapy in early breast cancer. The CDR3 loop spans 14 amino acids. Germline-derived CDR1 and CDR2 are LNHDA and SQIVND (reference sequence). Trimming cost V 3 bases and J 8 bases, with 13 bases left between them. Indicated treatment: preoperative locoregional IRX-2 cytokine immunotherapy. Patients received preoperative, locoregional IRX-2 cytokine immunotherapy in a phase Ib study. This table comes from immunoSEQ multiplex PCR, and its TCRdb copy is limited to in-frame clones, with some not included. The top ten clones hold under 2% of a sample with roughly 62,000 clones, approximately 94% of them seen once.

The sample was collected from a patient treated with IRX-2 immunotherapy. This chain links TRBV19 with TRBJ2-2; D is unresolved. The source of this sequence is a human donor with breast cancer. CDR3 protein: CASSIQRVRGELFF. The CDR3 DNA follows: TGTGCCAGTAGTATCCAGCGAGTTAGGGGGGAGCTGTTTTTT. The whole variable domain, filled in from reference TRBV19 and TRBJ2-2, reads DGGITQSPKYLFRKEGQNVTLSCEQNLNHDAMYWYRQDPGQGLRLIYYSQIVNDFQKGDIAEGYSVSREKKESFPLTVTSAQKNPTAFYLCASSIQRVRGELFFGEGSRLTVL.